The 21 T cell receptor beta chains given below trace back to one sample, sequenced in a study of cytomegalovirus exposure and HLA in healthy donors. With 60 Vbeta and 13 Jbeta primers, the PCR was carried out. The method was immunoSEQ multiplex PCR; TCRdb's version includes in-frame clones alone and lacks a portion of them. The table includes 130,000 or so clones, approximately 8.6% detected once. The material sequenced was PBMCs. These receptors all stem from a woman aged 40 to 50 in good health and CMV-seropositive.

This sequence joins TRBV6-6 and TRBJ1-1; 9 bases map to TRBD1. From germline, CDR1 is MNHNY and CDR2 SVGAGI (reference sequence). The CDR3 sequence is 13 residues long. With 2 bases clipped from V and 8 bases from J, the junction kept 3 bases outside the gene matches. CDR3: CASSYRTGAEAFF. CDR3 DNA: TGTGCCAGCAGTTACAGGACAGGGGCAGAAGCTTTCTTT.

This clone was picked up a small number of times. V and J are TRBV7-8 and TRBJ1-2, with D hard to call. The germline CDR1 and CDR2 sequences are SGHVS and FQNEAQ. The CDR3 covers 15 residues. V lost 0 bases and J 1 base, leaving 9 bases between the germline ends. In DNA, the CDR3 is TGTGCCAGCAGCTTAGCGCCGACTTATAACTATGGCTACACCTTC. Protein product: CASSLAPTYNYGYTF.

This chain links TRBV20-1 with TRBJ1-1; TRBD1 is a possible D gene (5 bases). V was clipped by 6 bases and J by 6 bases, with 11 bases between them. The CDR3 has 11 residues. Germline V gene sequence: CDR1 DFQATT, CDR2 SNEGSKA (reference sequence). In DNA form, the CDR3 reads TGCAGTGCCCCGGGGGAGTCTGAAGCTTTCTTT. This gives the protein CSAPGESEAFF.

V usage is TRBV25-1 and J usage is TRBJ2-1; 7 nucleotides align to TRBD2. This CDR3 spans 12 amino acids. Germline V CDR1 and CDR2: MGHDK, SYGVNS. The trim removed 3 bases at V and 7 bases at J, leaving 0 bases unmatched. Here the CDR3 reads CASSEGGNEQFF. DNA for the CDR3: TGTGCCAGCAGTGAGGGGGGGAATGAGCAGTTCTTC.

V and J are TRBV5-4 and TRBJ2-7, with D perhaps matching TRBD1 (7 bases). Trimming took 5 bases from V and 1 from J, leaving 19 bases between them. CDR1 is SGHNT and CDR2 is YYREEE in the germline V gene (reference sequence). This CDR3 region has 16 residues. The CDR3 here is CASSQAIPGGSYEQYF. The CDR3 DNA sequence: TGTGCCAGCAGTCAAGCCATTCCAGGGGGGTCCTACGAGCAGTACTTC.

The genes are TRBV7-9 and TRBJ2-7; no definite D call. This CDR3 has 16 residues. The germline V gene has CDR1 SEHNR and CDR2 FQNEAQ (reference sequence). V lost 1 base and J lost 2, with 15 bases in between. The CDR3 is CASSLGRSVITYEQYF. CDR3 coding DNA: TGTGCCAGCAGCTTAGGGCGGTCAGTTATAACCTACGAGCAGTACTTC. Variable domain in full (rest from reference TRBV7-9 and TRBJ2-7): DTGVSQNPRHKITKRGQNVTFRCDPISEHNRLYWYRQTLGQGPEFLTYFQNEAQLEKSRLLSDRFSAERPKGSFSTLEIQRTEQGDSAMYLCASSLGRSVITYEQYFGPGTRLTVT.

The V and J genes are TRBV30 and TRBJ2-5; 9 positions match TRBD1. Per the germline V gene, CDR1 is GTSNPN and CDR2 is SVGIG (reference sequence). With 1 base clipped from V and 7 bases from J, the junction kept 7 bases outside the gene matches. CDR3 length equals 14 residues. The CDR3 protein is CAWSALDRGRTQYF. The CDR3 DNA reads as TGTGCCTGGAGTGCACTTGACAGGGGGAGGACCCAGTACTTC.

The DNA of the CDR3 is TGTGCCAGCAGCTCCAGGGGGTTAAGTGAAAAACTGTTTTTT. Amino acid sequence: CASSSRGLSEKLFF. The rearrangement joins TRBV11-2 to TRBJ1-4; 7 bases are shared with TRBD1. This CDR3 region has 14 residues. Germline CDR1 reads SGHAT; CDR2 reads FQNNGV. V trimming: 4 bases; J trimming: 7 bases; junction bases outside the gene matches: 6.

This clone was recorded a few times. This chain uses TRBV21-1 with TRBJ1-3; the D call of TRBD1 is as the table states it, not checked on the DNA. TRBV21-1 is described as a pseudogene. The CDR3 spans 16 residues. CDR3: CASSKEEQGYGNTIYF. CDR3 DNA sequence: TGTGCCAGCAGCAAAGAAGAACAGGGGTACGGAAACACCATATATTTT.

The genes are TRBV7-3 and TRBJ2-3, with D maybe TRBD1 (5 bases). The germline gives CDR1 SGHTA, CDR2 FQGTGA. Deletions cut 3 bases from V and 5 bases from J, with 12 bases between. This CDR3 is built from 14 residues. In DNA form, the CDR3 reads TGTGCCAGCAGCTTGGTCCAGGGCCTAGATACGCAGTATTTT. This encodes CASSLVQGLDTQYF.

J is TRBJ2-1 and V is TRBV29-1, with 7 bases lining up with TRBD2. The germline gives CDR1 SQVTM, CDR2 ANQGSEA. The CDR3 sequence is 13 residues long. With 6 bases clipped from V and 5 bases from J, the junction kept 7 bases outside the gene matches. CDR3 in amino acids: CSVLRGVDNEQFF. The DNA of the CDR3 is TGCAGCGTCCTCCGGGGGGTCGACAATGAGCAGTTCTTC.

This clone occurred a few times. The rearrangement joins TRBV4-1 to TRBJ1-4; 7 bases are a match to TRBD1. The CDR3 contains 17 residues. Trimming removed 3 bases from V and 6 bases from J; junction bases left unmatched: 13. From germline, CDR1 is MGHRA and CDR2 YSYEKL. Here the CDR3 reads CASSQAPGGTRDEKLFF. CDR3 coding DNA: TGCGCCAGCAGCCAGGCTCCAGGGGGTACACGGGATGAAAAACTGTTTTTT.

The rearrangement links TRBV19 to TRBJ1-1; TRBD1 agrees at 8 bases. There are 16 residues in the CDR3. Germline V gene lookup returns CDR1 LNHDA and CDR2 SQIVND (reference sequence). J gave up 0 bases and V 1 base, and 4 bases lay outside the gene matches. The DNA for the CDR3 is TGTGCCAGTAGTATAGGCAGGGGGCAGATGAACACTGAAGCTTTCTTT. Translation gives CASSIGRGQMNTEAFF.

The V and J genes are TRBV19 and TRBJ1-4; possibly TRBD1 for D (6 bases). Germline V gene lookup returns CDR1 LNHDA and CDR2 SQIVND (reference sequence). The CDR3 contains 14 residues. The V end lost 4 bases, the J end lost 8 bases, and 14 bases lay between the germline ends. DNA for the CDR3: TGTGCCAGTAGTAAAAGGGCAGGGGAAGAAAAACTGTTTTTT. Translation: CASSKRAGEEKLFF.

This chain uses TRBV30 with TRBJ2-7, with 7 bases lining up with TRBD2. This CDR3 spans 13 amino acids. Germline V gives CDR1 GTSNPN, CDR2 SVGIG (reference sequence). After removal of 3 bases from V and 5 bases from J, the junction contained 7 bases not matched to a gene. DNA for the CDR3: TGTGCCTGGAGGGGGAGGGGTGGGGACGAGCAGTACTTC. Protein sequence: CAWRGRGGDEQYF.

This rearrangement joins TRBV6-1 to TRBJ1-1; 10 bases are shared with TRBD1. The germline V gene encodes CDR1 MNHNS and CDR2 SASEGT. CDR3 size: 15 residues. The trim removed 7 bases at V and 5 bases at J, leaving 10 bases unmatched. CDR3 nucleotide sequence: TGTGCCAGCATGGGACAGGGGAGCTTAAGGACTGAAGCTTTCTTT. Translating gives CASMGQGSLRTEAFF.

This clone was observed a few times. V and J are TRBV18 and TRBJ1-6; D possibly corresponds to TRBD1 (5 bases). The CDR3 loop spans 14 amino acids. The germline V gene has CDR1 KGHSH and CDR2 LQKENI. V was trimmed by 6 bases and J by 10 bases, leaving 16 bases between them. This CDR3 reads CASSVGRAGSPLHF. The CDR3 DNA follows: TGTGCCAGCTCTGTAGGCAGGGCAGGGTCACCCCTCCACTTT.

This clone was found a few times. J is TRBJ1-2 and V is TRBV11-2; D is uncertain. Trimming left V 1 base short and J 8 bases short, with 11 bases between. Germline CDR1 and CDR2: SGHAT and FQNNGV. The length of the CDR3 is 13 residues. The CDR3 bases are TGTGCCAGCAGCTTAGCCGGTGCGCTGGGCTACACCTTC. Encoded protein: CASSLAGALGYTF.

In its sample, this clone was seen a few times. The chain links TRBV6-1 to TRBJ2-1, with 7 bases lining up with TRBD2. The CDR3 contains 12 residues. Looked up from germline, CDR1 is MNHNS and CDR2 is SASEGT. V lost 6 bases, J lost 10 bases, and 6 bases stayed unmatched. The CDR3 loop reads CASRRAGREQFF. The CDR3 region has the DNA TGTGCCAGCAGGCGAGCGGGGAGGGAGCAGTTCTTC.

The V gene is TRBV10-1, the J gene TRBJ2-1; TRBD2 might be the D (6 bases). Germline V lookup: CDR1 WNHNN, CDR2 SYGVQD (reference sequence). V was clipped by 3 bases and J by 3 bases, with 12 bases between them. CDR3 size: 15 residues. The CDR3 nucleotides are TGCGCCAGCAGTGACCCGGGACTGTACTACAATGAGCAGTTCTTC. This codes for CASSDPGLYYNEQFF.

This clone has just a few counts. The chain links TRBV5-4 to TRBJ2-1; D possibly corresponds to TRBD2 (6 bases). Trimming removed 0 bases from V and 4 bases from J, with 11 bases in between. Looked up from germline, CDR1 is SGHNT and CDR2 is YYREEE (reference sequence). The CDR3 length is 15 residues. Here the CDR3 reads CASSLALGGYNEQFF. The CDR3 DNA follows: TGTGCCAGCAGCTTGGCCCTCGGGGGTTACAATGAGCAGTTCTTC. The full variable domain, its missing parts supplied by reference TRBV5-4 and TRBJ2-1, is ETGVTQSPTHLIKTRGQQVTLRCSSQSGHNTVSWYQQALGQGPQFIFQYYREEENGRGNFPPRFSGLQFPNYSSELNVNALELDDSALYLCASSLALGGYNEQFFGPGTRLTVL.